Below are 13 T cell receptor beta chains sequenced from a single sample in a study of beta chain features in type 1 diabetes (dated by TCRdb to 2017 to 2018). Library preparation employed the immunoSEQ multiplex PCR assay. The entire amount of isolated RNA was reverse transcribed using the High Capacity cDNA Reverse Transcription Kit, so the sequenced TCRB transcripts were expressed ones. TCRdb mirrors the immuneACCESS table, restricted to in-frame sequences. Some clones are absent from its copies; in checked studies, under half trace to an unresolved V gene, and the reason for the others is unknown. This sample comprises 810,000 or so clones, 15% to 20% of them detected only once. Clones ranked in the top ten supply 0.02% to 0.03% of the sample. Sequencing input: naive CD4+ T cells from blood. In the paper's terms, the cell subset or site label means: true naive CD4+ T cells. These receptors all stem from a woman under 30 in good health.

The chain joins TRBV5-1 to TRBJ2-5; D gene uncertain. Germline CDR1 is SGHRS and CDR2 is YFSETQ. The CDR3 extends over 11 amino acids. Between the trimmed V and J ends, which lost 6 bases and 1 base, there was a span of 4 bases. The CDR3, as DNA: TGCGCCAGCAACGGCCAAGAGACCCAGTACTTC. It encodes CASNGQETQYF. Full variable domain (outside the CDR3, taken from reference TRBV5-1 and TRBJ2-5): KAGVTQTPRYLIKTRGQQVTLSCSPISGHRSVSWYQQTPGQGLQFLFEYFSETQRNKGNFPGRFSGRQFSNSRSEMNVSTLELGDSALYLCASNGQETQYFGPGTRLLVL.

This clone turned up a few times. The J gene is TRBJ2-3, the V gene TRBV28; no clear D gene. V was cut by 2 bases and J by 0 bases, with 15 bases left in between. The CDR3 loop spans 17 amino acids. Germline V CDR1 and CDR2: MDHEN, SYDVKM. CDR3 coding DNA: TGTGCCAGCAGTTTAATCCAACTATCTTCTAGCACAGATACGCAGTATTTT. Residues: CASSLIQLSSSTDTQYF.

The chain uses TRBV6-5 and TRBJ1-2, with 8 bases fitting TRBD1. CDR1 and CDR2 from the germline V gene are MNHEY and SVGAGI. Unmatched junction bases numbered 13, after V lost 6 bases and J lost 7 bases. This CDR3 region has 15 residues. CDR3 sequence: CASRQGQGMYGGYTF. CDR3 DNA: TGTGCCAGCAGGCAAGGACAGGGAATGTACGGTGGCTACACCTTC.

The gene calls are TRBV10-3 and TRBJ2-3; 8 nucleotides align to TRBD1. V was pared by 6 bases and J by 4 bases, with 9 bases of the junction left unmatched. The germline gives CDR1 ENHRY, CDR2 SYGVKD. This CDR3 is 15 amino acids long. CDR3 protein: CAIREQGARADTQYF. Written as DNA, the CDR3 is TGTGCCATCAGAGAGCAGGGGGCTAGGGCAGATACGCAGTATTTT.

This clone was seen only a few times. The chain links TRBV10-3 to TRBJ2-3, with D perhaps matching TRBD1 (6 bases). CDR1 and CDR2 (germline): ENHRY, SYGVKD. V lost 1 base to trimming and J lost 4 bases, with 9 bases between them. The CDR3 covers 14 residues. The DNA for the CDR3 is TGTGCCATCAGTGAGTACAGGGCGGCAGATACGCAGTATTTT. It yields the protein CAISEYRAADTQYF.

This clone has a handful of counts. The chain is built from TRBV15 and TRBJ2-1; 14 positions agree with TRBD2. The CDR3 loop spans 18 amino acids. Trimming cost V 1 base and J 8 bases; bases outside gene matches: 10. Germline V CDR1 and CDR2: LNHNV, YYDKDF (reference sequence). The CDR3 DNA reads as TGTGCCACCAGCAGAGGGTCAATACCGGGACTAGCGGGAGATGAGCAGTTCTTC. It is translated as CATSRGSIPGLAGDEQFF.

The chain carries TRBV4-3 and TRBJ2-7; the D gene could be TRBD1 or TRBD2 (5 bases each). Germline V gene sequence: CDR1 LGHNA, CDR2 YSLEER. The CDR3 has 17 amino acids. Trimming pared 0 bases from V and 2 bases from J, leaving 17 bases between. CDR3 nucleotides: TGCGCCAGCAGCCAAGATCGTTGGGGGACGGTAGCCTACGAGCAGTACTTC. Amino acids: CASSQDRWGTVAYEQYF.

The chain carries TRBV28 and TRBJ1-1, with D perhaps TRBD1 (5 bases). The CDR3 consists of 11 residues. V was clipped by 6 bases and J by 11 bases, with 13 bases between them. Germline V gene data show CDR1 as MDHEN and CDR2 as SYDVKM. The chain's CDR3 is CASSSPKGAFF. The CDR3 DNA is TGTGCCAGCAGCTCGCCAAAGGGGGCTTTCTTT.

This chain connects TRBV18 to TRBJ2-6; 9 nucleotides match TRBD2. CDR1 is KGHSH, CDR2 LQKENI, per germline. This CDR3 contains 18 residues. Trimming removed 2 bases from V and 0 bases from J; junction bases left unmatched: 5. CDR3 sequence: CASSPSSGASSGANVLTF. The CDR3 DNA follows: TGTGCCAGCTCACCATCTAGCGGGGCTAGCTCTGGGGCCAACGTCCTGACTTTC.

This clone was found a few times. V and J are TRBV6-5 and TRBJ1-1, with 7 nucleotides matching TRBD1. The junction had 6 bases not matched to a gene; V was cut back by 5 bases and J by 3 bases. Germline V gene sequence: CDR1 MNHEY, CDR2 SVGAGI. This CDR3 has 14 residues. The CDR3 region is CASSLQGKDTEAFF. CDR3 in DNA: TGTGCCAGCAGTCTACAGGGGAAGGACACTGAAGCTTTCTTT.

The chain recombines TRBV29-1 with TRBJ1-1, with 9 bases matching TRBD1. CDR1 is SQVTM and CDR2 is ANQGSEA in the germline V gene. This CDR3 spans 13 amino acids. V was pared by 5 bases and J by 5 bases, with 6 bases of the junction left unmatched. CDR3 residues: CSVRRTGATEAFF. CDR3 bases: TGCAGCGTTAGACGGACAGGGGCGACTGAAGCTTTCTTT.

In regard to this clone: Other nucleotide sequences in the sample specify the same CDR3. The chain has TRBV18 and TRBJ2-7; D is undetermined. V lost 3 bases, J lost 3 bases, and 3 bases lay in between. The germline CDR1 and CDR2 sequences are KGHSH and LQKENI. The CDR3 loop spans 11 amino acids. CDR3 coding DNA: TGTGCCAGCTCACCCCACTACGAGCAGTACTTC. Amino acid sequence: CASSPHYEQYF.

The rearrangement uses TRBV18 and TRBJ1-5; D is possibly TRBD1 (5 bases). V was pared by 6 bases and J by 4 bases, with 19 bases between. The CDR3 is 16 residues long. Germline V gene lookup returns CDR1 KGHSH and CDR2 LQKENI. The CDR3, as DNA: TGTGCCAGCTCGTACTCACAGGATTTACCGAATCAGCCCCAGCATTTT. It specifies CASSYSQDLPNQPQHF. The full variable domain, with the rest looked up from reference TRBV18 and TRBJ1-5, is NAGVMQNPRHLVRRRGQEARLRCSPMKGHSHVYWYRQLPEEGLKFMVYLQKENIIDESGMPKERFSAEFPKEGPSILRIQQVVRGDSAAYFCASSYSQDLPNQPQHFGDGTRLSIL.